This T cell receptor beta chain was profiled in a study of long-term antiretroviral therapy in people with HIV. Overall study: Specimens dating back about a decade before the 2015 immediate-ART recommendation are the oldest included.

Every donor contributed at least one pre-ART and at least two post-ART PBMC samples. Running of the v3.0 immunoSEQ assay took place at survey level. The data were produced by immunoSEQ multiplex PCR, yet TCRdb's version contains in-frame clones alone and is incomplete. The sample holds 20,000 to 25,000 clones, less than 80% seen once. Germline V gene lookup returns CDR1 SGHRS and CDR2 YFSETQ. The CDR3 covers 17 residues. Losses at the gene ends were 1 base for V and 2 bases for J; bases not matched to a gene: 8. The chain recombines TRBV5-1 with TRBJ2-2; TRBD1 matches at 7 bases. The clonotype originates from a woman between 40 and 50 years old with HIV. Source: unsorted PBMCs, taken 1.1 years before starting antiretroviral therapy. The CDR3 region is CASSLQPGTANTGELFF. CDR3 DNA: TGCGCCAGCAGCTTGCAACCCGGGACAGCAAACACCGGGGAGCTGTTTTTT. Variable domain in full (rest from reference TRBV5-1 and TRBJ2-2): KAGVTQTPRYLIKTRGQQVTLSCSPISGHRSVSWYQQTPGQGLQFLFEYFSETQRNKGNFPGRFSGRQFSNSRSEMNVSTLELGDSALYLCASSLQPGTANTGELFFGEGSRLTVL.